This TCR beta chain was identified during a study of CD8 T cells in Susac syndrome. Random hexamers primed reverse transcription of roughly 0.45 to 1 ug RNA. It was immunoSEQ multiplex PCR that amplified TCR beta CDR3 across 54 Vbeta and 13 Jbeta. TCRdb itself ran the immunoSEQ multiplex PCR reads through MiXCR, one entry per CDR3 protein. The sample holds some 200,000 distinct CDR3 sequences, nearly 95% seen once. This CDR3 region has 17 residues. Looked up from germline, CDR1 is MGHRA and CDR2 is YSYEKL. V was trimmed by 3 bases and J by 4 bases, leaving 22 bases between them. CD8+ and CD4+ T cells taken from blood had their TCR beta sequenced. Included as multiple sclerosis controls were treatment-naive patients who had stable or active relapsing-remitting disease. TEMRA cells were enriched by FACS, while CD8+ and CD4+ T cells were obtained through a negative isolation that was performed magnetically.

Sequencing was performed on CD4+ T cells from PBMCs. The V call is TRBV4-1, the J call TRBJ2-7; D possibly corresponds to TRBD1 (5 bases). This receptor was obtained from a human donor with multiple sclerosis. CDR3 amino acids: CASSQSDRWNALYEQYF. The CDR3 DNA sequence: TGCGCCAGCAGCCAGAGTGACAGATGGAATGCCTTATACGAGCAGTACTTC.